This T cell receptor beta chain was retrieved from a study of blood T cells in healthy people across ages. The study, taken as a whole, reports: Naive CD4+ cell counts and diversity both ran higher in long-lived than in aged donors.

In the case of this clonotype: What it binds is unknown.

V was pared by 0 bases and J by 12 bases, with 18 bases between. The CDR3 totals 14 residues. The V gene's germline CDR1 is SGHRS and CDR2 YFSETQ. Sample-barcoded 5' priming and a J-beta primer mix drove a second PCR of 7 to 11 cycles. TCRdb reanalysed the 5' RACE reads using MiXCR and keeps one entry per CDR3 protein. The sample records fewer than 1,200,000 distinct CDR3 sequences, roughly a quarter being singletons. These same data were also listed under a study on T cells of mothers and their children. That paper states: A few mothers and their six children, all healthy Caucasians, donated. Addition of sample barcodes and 2-4 random nucleotides occurred through the M1S primer of the second PCR. Thymic selection molds TCR recombination output in much the same way for related pairs as for unrelated pairs.

Source material: blood. The sequence derives from a girl aged 2 to 10 in good health. The chain couples TRBV5-1 to TRBJ1-2, with TRBD1 as a possible D gene (6 bases). CDR3 region: CASSLEDSGAVDTF. The CDR3 bases are TGCGCCAGCAGCTTGGAGGATTCGGGGGCCGTAGACACCTTC.